Listed below are T cell receptor beta chains from one sample, sequenced in a study of HIV-infected patients and healthy controls. TCRdb used MiXCR to reprocess the 5' RACE reads, holding one entry per CDR3 protein. The sample includes 15,000 to 20,000 distinct CDR3 sequences, about 9% of them seen just once. Specimen: blood. The receptors derive from an adult in good health. Both conserved end residues are part of each CDR3. D genes are given only for firm matches. Size is omitted from some rows. Given values are once, few, many or a class for expanded clones.

DNA: TGTGCCAGCAGCCCACGGGTCCCCCAGTTTGGCTACGAGCAGTACTTC; CDR3: CASSPRVPQFGYEQYF; V: TRBV27; D: -; J: TRBJ2-7; size: many
DNA: TGTGCCTGGAGTGTTTGGTCGGTACGGAGAGAGGAGACCCAGTACTTC; CDR3: CAWSVWSVRREETQYF; V: TRBV30; D: -; J: TRBJ2-5; size: many
DNA: TGCAGTGCTAGACTAGCGACTAGCACAGATACGCAGTATTTT; CDR3: CSARLATSTDTQYF; V: TRBV20-1; D: -; J: TRBJ2-3; size: many
DNA: TGTGCCAGCAGCCAAGAGGGACAGCTGAACACCGGGGAGCTGTTTTTT; CDR3: CASSQEGQLNTGELFF; V: TRBV3-1; D: TRBD1; J: TRBJ2-2; size: medium-sized
DNA: TGTGCCAGCAGCCACCGTGGATTGCGGACAAGTTACAATGAGCAGTTCTTC; CDR3: CASSHRGLRTSYNEQFF; V: TRBV3-1; D: -; J: TRBJ2-1; size: medium-sized
DNA: TGTGCCAGCAGTTACAAGTCACCGTGGCGGGGAGGGAAACGAGAGACCCAGTACTTC; CDR3: CASSYKSPWRGGKRETQYF; V: TRBV6-5; D: TRBD2; J: TRBJ2-5; size: -
DNA: TGTGCCAGTAGTATAACCGACAGGGTAAGGGGAAACACTGAAGCTTTCTTT; CDR3: CASSITDRVRGNTEAFF; V: TRBV19; D: TRBD1; J: TRBJ1-1; size: -
DNA: TGCGCCAGCAGCTTGTCCGCGACCGGGGAGCTGTTTTTT; CDR3: CASSLSATGELFF; V: TRBV5-1; D: -; J: TRBJ2-2; size: many
DNA: TGTGCCAGCAGTGACGGGGCGTCTTCTGGAAACACCATATATTTT; CDR3: CASSDGASSGNTIYF; V: TRBV6-1; D: -; J: TRBJ1-3; size: -
DNA: TGTGCCAGTAGAGCCCCTGGCGGGGAGCTGTTTTTT; CDR3: CASRAPGGELFF; V: TRBV19; D: -; J: TRBJ2-2; size: -
DNA: TGCAGTGCTAGCCCCCCCTCTATAGCGGGAGGGCCTAGTCCCTACAATGAGCAGTTCTTC; CDR3: CSASPPSIAGGPSPYNEQFF; V: TRBV20-1; D: TRBD2; J: TRBJ2-1; size: many
DNA: TGTGCCAGCAGGTTTGGACAGGGGAACACCGGGGAGCTGTTTTTT; CDR3: CASRFGQGNTGELFF; V: TRBV3-1; D: TRBD1; J: TRBJ2-2; size: medium-sized
DNA: TGCAGTGCACCAGTAGCGGGAAAGGGACTGAGTTACGAGCAGTACTTC; CDR3: CSAPVAGKGLSYEQYF; V: TRBV20-1; D: TRBD2; J: TRBJ2-7; size: -
DNA: TGTGCCAGCAGTGAAGCCAACGACAATGAGCAGTTCTTC; CDR3: CASSEANDNEQFF; V: TRBV25-1; D: -; J: TRBJ2-1; size: many
DNA: TGTGCCAGTAGTATAGTTAAGGCTGCGGGAATAAGCTACAATGAGCAGTTCTTC; CDR3: CASSIVKAAGISYNEQFF; V: TRBV19; D: -; J: TRBJ2-1; size: -
DNA: TGTGCCAGCTCACCGGGAGGGAACACTGAAGCTTTCTTT; CDR3: CASSPGGNTEAFF; V: TRBV18; D: -; J: TRBJ1-1; size: many
DNA: TGTGCCAGTAGTACTTCCGGGACTGGGGAGGTCCTGACTTTC; CDR3: CASSTSGTGEVLTF; V: TRBV19; D: -; J: TRBJ2-6; size: many
DNA: TGCAGTGCTCCTCTAGCGGATGAGCAGTTCTTC; CDR3: CSAPLADEQFF; V: TRBV20-1; D: TRBD2; J: TRBJ2-1; size: large
DNA: TGTGCCAGCAGTTTAAGGGACCCCACGGAGCAGTACTTC; CDR3: CASSLRDPTEQYF; V: TRBV28; D: -; J: TRBJ2-7; size: few
DNA: TGCAGTGCTAGAGGGTCCGGAAAGAGCTCCTACAATGAGCAGTTCTTC; CDR3: CSARGSGKSSYNEQFF; V: TRBV20-1; D: -; J: TRBJ2-1; size: many